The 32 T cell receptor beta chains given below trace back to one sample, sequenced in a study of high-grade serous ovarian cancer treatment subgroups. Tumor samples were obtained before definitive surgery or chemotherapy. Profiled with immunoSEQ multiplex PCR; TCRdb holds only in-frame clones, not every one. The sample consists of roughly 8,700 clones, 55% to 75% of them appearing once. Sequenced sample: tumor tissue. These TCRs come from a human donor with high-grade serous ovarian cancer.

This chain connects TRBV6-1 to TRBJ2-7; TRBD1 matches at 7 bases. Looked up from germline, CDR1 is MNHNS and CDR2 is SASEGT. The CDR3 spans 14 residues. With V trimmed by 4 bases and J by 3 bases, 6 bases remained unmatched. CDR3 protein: CASSGGTAIYEQYF. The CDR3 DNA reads TGTGCCAGCAGTGGTGGGACAGCAATCTACGAGCAGTACTTC.

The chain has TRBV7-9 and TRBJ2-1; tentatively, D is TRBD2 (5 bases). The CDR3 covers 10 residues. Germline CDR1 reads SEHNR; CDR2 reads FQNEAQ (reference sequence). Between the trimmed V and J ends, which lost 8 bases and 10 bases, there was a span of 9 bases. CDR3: CASPTGEQFF. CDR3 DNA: TGTGCCAGCCCCACGGGGGAGCAGTTCTTC.

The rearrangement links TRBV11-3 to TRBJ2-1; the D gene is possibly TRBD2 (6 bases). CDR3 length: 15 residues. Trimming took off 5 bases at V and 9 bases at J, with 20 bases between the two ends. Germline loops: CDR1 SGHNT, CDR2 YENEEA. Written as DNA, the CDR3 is TGTGCCAGCAGCCTCGGGACTCCTATGTTTCGTGAGCAGTTCTTC. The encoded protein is CASSLGTPMFREQFF.

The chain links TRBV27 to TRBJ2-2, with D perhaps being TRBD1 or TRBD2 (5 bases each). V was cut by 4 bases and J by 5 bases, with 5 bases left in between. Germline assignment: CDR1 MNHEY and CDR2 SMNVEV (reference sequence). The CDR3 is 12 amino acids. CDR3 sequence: CASSWGTGELFF. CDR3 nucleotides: TGTGCCAGCAGTTGGGGGACCGGGGAGCTGTTTTTT.

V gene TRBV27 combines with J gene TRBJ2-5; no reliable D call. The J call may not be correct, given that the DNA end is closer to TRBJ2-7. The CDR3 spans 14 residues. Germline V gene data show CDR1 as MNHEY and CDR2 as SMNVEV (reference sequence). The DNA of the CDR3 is TGTGCCAGCAGCGTTGGCGCCACCTCCTACGAGCAGTACTTC. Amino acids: CASSVGATSYEQYF.

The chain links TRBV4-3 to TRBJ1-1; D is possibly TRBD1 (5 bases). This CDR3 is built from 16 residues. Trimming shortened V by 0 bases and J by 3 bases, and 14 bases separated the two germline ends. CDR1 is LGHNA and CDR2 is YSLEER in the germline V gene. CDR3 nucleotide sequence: TGCGCCAGCAGCCAAGATGACCAGGGATGGTACACTGAAGCTTTCTTT. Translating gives CASSQDDQGWYTEAFF.

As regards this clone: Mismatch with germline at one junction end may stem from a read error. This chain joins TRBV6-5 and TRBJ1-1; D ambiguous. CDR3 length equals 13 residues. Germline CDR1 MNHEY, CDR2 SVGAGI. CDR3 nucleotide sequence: TGTGCCATCAGTGCAAAGGGCAACACTGAAGCTTTCTTT. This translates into CAISAKGNTEAFF.

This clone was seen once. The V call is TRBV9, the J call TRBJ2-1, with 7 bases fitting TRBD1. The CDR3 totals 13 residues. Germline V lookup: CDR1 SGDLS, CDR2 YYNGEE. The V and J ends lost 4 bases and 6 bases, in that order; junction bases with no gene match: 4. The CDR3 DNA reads TGTGCCAGCAGCTACAGGGGTAGCAATGAGCAGTTCTTC. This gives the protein CASSYRGSNEQFF.

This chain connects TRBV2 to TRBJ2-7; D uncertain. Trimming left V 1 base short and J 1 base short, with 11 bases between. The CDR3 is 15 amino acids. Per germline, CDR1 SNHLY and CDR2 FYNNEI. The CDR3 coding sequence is TGTGCCAGCAGTGAAGTCCCAGTACCTTCCTACGAGCAGTACTTC. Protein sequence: CASSEVPVPSYEQYF.

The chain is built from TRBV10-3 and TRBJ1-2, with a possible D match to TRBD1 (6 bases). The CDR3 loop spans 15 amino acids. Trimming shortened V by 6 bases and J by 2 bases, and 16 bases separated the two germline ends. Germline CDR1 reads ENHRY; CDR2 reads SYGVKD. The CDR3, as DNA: TGTGCCATCAGGGGGGACGGGGGCGAAAACTATGGCTACACCTTC. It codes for CAIRGDGGENYGYTF.

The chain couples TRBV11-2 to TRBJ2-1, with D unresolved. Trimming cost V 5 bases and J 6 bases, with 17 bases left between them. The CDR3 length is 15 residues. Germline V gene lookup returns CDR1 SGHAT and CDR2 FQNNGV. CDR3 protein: CASSPTNLQSNEQFF. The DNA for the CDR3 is TGTGCCAGCAGCCCGACCAACCTACAGAGCAATGAGCAGTTCTTC.

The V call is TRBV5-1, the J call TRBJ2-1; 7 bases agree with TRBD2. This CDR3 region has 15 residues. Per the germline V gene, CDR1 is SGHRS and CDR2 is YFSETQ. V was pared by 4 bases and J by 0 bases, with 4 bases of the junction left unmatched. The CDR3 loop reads CASSGDYSSYNEQFF. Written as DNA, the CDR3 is TGCGCCAGCAGCGGGGACTACTCCTCCTACAATGAGCAGTTCTTC. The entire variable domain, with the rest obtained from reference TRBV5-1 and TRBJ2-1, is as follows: KAGVTQTPRYLIKTRGQQVTLSCSPISGHRSVSWYQQTPGQGLQFLFEYFSETQRNKGNFPGRFSGRQFSNSRSEMNVSTLELGDSALYLCASSGDYSSYNEQFFGPGTRLTVL.

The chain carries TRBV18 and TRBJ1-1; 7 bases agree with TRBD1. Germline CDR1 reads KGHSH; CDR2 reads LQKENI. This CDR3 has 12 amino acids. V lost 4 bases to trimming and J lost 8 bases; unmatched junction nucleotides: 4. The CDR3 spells CASSHSDREAFF. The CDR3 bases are TGTGCCAGCTCACACTCGGACAGGGAAGCTTTCTTT.

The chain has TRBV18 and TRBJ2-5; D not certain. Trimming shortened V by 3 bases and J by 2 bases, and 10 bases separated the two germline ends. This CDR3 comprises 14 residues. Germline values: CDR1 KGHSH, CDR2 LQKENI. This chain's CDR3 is CASSPPSRQETQYF. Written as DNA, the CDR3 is TGTGCCAGCTCACCGCCCAGTAGGCAAGAGACCCAGTACTTC.

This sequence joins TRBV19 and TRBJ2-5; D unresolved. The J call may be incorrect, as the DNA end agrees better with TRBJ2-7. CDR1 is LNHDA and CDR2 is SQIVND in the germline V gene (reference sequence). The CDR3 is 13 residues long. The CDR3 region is CASSLTLTYEQYF. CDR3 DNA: TGTGCCAGTAGTCTGACACTCACCTACGAGCAGTACTTC.

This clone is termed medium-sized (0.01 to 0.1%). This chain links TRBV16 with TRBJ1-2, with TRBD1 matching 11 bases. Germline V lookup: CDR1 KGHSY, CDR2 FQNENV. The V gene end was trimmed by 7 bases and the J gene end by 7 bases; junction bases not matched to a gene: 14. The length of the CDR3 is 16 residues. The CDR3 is CASTGQGASPVGGYTF. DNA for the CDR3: TGTGCCAGCACAGGACAGGGGGCGTCACCGGTCGGTGGCTACACCTTC. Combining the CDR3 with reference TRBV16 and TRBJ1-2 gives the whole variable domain GEEVAQTPKHLVRGEGQKAKLYCAPIKGHSYVFWYQQVLKNEFKFLISFQNENVFDETGMPKERFSAKCLPNSPCSLEIQATKLEDSAVYFCASTGQGASPVGGYTFGSGTRLTVV.

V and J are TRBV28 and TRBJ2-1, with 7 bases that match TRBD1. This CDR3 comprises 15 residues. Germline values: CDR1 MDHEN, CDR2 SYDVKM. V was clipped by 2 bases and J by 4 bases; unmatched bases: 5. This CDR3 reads CASSLRQGEYNEQFF. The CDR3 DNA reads TGTGCCAGCAGTTTAAGGCAGGGGGAATACAATGAGCAGTTCTTC.

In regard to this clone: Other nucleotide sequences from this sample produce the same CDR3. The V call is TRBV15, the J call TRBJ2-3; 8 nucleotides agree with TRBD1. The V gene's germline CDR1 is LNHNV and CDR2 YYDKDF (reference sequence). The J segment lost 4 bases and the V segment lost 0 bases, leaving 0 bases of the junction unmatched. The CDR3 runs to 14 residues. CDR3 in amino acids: CATSRDRGPDTQYF. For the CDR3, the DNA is TGTGCCACCAGCAGAGACAGGGGGCCAGATACGCAGTATTTT.

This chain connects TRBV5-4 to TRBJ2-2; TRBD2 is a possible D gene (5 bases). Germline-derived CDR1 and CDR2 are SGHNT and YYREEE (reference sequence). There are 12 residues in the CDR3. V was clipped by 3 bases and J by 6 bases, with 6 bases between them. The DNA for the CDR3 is TGTGCCAGCAGCTCCGGGGCCGGGGAGCTGTTTTTT. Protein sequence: CASSSGAGELFF.

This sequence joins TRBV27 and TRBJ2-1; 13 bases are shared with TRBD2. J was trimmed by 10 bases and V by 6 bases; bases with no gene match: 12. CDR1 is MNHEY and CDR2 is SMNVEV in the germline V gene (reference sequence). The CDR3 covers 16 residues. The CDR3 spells CASRIATSGRSHEQFF. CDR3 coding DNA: TGTGCCAGCAGGATAGCGACTAGCGGGAGGAGTCACGAGCAGTTCTTC.

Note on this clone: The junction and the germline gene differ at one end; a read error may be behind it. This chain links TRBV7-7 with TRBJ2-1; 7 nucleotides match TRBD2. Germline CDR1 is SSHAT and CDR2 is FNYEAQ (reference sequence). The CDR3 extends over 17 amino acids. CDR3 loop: CASSLAGGGSPINEQFF. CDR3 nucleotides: TGTGCTAGCAGCTTAGCCGGTGGCGGGAGCCCAATCAATGAGCAGTTCTTC.

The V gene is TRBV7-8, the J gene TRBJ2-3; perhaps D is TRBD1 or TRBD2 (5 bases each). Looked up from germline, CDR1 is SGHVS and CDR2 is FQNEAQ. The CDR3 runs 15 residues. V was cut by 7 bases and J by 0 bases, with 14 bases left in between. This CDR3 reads CASKYGTLSTDTQYF. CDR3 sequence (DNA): TGTGCCAGCAAATACGGGACCCTTAGCACAGATACGCAGTATTTT.

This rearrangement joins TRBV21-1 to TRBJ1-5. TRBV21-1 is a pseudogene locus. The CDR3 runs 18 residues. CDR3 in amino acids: CASSKAVRGQVSNQPQHF. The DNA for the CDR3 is TGTGCCAGCAGCAAAGCGGTCCGAGGGCAGGTTAGCAATCAGCCCCAGCATTTT.

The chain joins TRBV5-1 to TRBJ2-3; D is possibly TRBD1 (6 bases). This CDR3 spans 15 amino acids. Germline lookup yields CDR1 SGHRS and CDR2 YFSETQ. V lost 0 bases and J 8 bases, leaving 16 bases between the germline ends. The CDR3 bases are TGCGCCAGCAGCTTGGTCCAGGGGCCCGGTGCTACGCAGTATTTT. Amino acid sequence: CASSLVQGPGATQYF.

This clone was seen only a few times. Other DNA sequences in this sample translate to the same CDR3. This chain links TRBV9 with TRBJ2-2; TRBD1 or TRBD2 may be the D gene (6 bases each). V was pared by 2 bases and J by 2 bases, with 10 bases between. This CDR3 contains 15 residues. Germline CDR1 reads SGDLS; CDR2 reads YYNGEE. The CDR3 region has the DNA TGTGCCAGCAGCGTGGAGGGACAAAACACCGGGGAGCTGTTTTTT. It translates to CASSVEGQNTGELFF.

CDR3 nucleotides: TGCAGTGCAATTTACAATGAGCAGTTCTTC. Amino acid sequence: CSAIYNEQFF. This rearrangement joins TRBV20-1 to TRBJ2-1, with D unclear. Deletions cut 6 bases from V and 4 bases from J, with 4 bases between. Germline V gene data show CDR1 as DFQATT and CDR2 as SNEGSKA (reference sequence). There are 10 residues in the CDR3.

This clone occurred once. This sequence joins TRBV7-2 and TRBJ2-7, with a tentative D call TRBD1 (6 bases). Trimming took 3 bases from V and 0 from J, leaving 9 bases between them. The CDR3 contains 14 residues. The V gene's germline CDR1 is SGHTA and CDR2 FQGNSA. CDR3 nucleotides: TGTGCCAGCAGCTTCCGGGACATCTCCTACGAGCAGTACTTC. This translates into CASSFRDISYEQYF.

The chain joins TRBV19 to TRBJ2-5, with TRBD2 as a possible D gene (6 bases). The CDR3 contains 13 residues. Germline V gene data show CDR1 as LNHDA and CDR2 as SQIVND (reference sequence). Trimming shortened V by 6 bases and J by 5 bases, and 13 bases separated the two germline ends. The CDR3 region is CASRASGGETQYF. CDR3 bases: TGTGCCAGTAGAGCGAGCGGAGGGGAGACCCAGTACTTC.

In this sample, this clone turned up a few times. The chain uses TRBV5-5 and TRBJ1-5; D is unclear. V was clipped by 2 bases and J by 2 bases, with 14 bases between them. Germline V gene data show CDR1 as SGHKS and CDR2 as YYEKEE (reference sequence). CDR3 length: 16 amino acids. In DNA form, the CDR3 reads TGTGCCAGCAGCTTAACCATACTTTCCGGCAATCAGCCCCAGCATTTT. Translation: CASSLTILSGNQPQHF. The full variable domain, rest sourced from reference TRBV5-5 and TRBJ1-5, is DAGVTQSPTHLIKTRGQQVTLRCSPISGHKSVSWYQQVLGQGPQFIFQYYEKEERGRGNFPDRFSARQFPNYSSELNVNALLLGDSALYLCASSLTILSGNQPQHFGDGTRLSIL.

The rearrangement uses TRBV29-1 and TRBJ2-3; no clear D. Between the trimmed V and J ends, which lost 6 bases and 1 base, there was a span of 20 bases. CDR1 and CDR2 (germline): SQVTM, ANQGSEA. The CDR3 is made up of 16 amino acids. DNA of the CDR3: TGCAGCGTCGGAAGTGGTCTCCCAATGGGCACAGATACGCAGTATTTT. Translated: CSVGSGLPMGTDTQYF.

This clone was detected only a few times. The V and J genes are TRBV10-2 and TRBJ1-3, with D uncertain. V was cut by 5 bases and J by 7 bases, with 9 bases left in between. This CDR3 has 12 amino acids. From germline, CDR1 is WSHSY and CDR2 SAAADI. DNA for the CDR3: TGCGCCAGCAGTAATCGGGTGAACACCATATATTTT. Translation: CASSNRVNTIYF.

The CDR3 reads CAAGTGNYGYTF. In nucleotides, the CDR3 is TGTGCAGCCGGGACAGGGAACTATGGCTACACCTTC. The rearrangement links TRBV19 to TRBJ1-2, with 9 bases identical to TRBD1. The length of the CDR3 is 12 residues. Germline lookup yields CDR1 LNHDA and CDR2 SQIVND (reference sequence).